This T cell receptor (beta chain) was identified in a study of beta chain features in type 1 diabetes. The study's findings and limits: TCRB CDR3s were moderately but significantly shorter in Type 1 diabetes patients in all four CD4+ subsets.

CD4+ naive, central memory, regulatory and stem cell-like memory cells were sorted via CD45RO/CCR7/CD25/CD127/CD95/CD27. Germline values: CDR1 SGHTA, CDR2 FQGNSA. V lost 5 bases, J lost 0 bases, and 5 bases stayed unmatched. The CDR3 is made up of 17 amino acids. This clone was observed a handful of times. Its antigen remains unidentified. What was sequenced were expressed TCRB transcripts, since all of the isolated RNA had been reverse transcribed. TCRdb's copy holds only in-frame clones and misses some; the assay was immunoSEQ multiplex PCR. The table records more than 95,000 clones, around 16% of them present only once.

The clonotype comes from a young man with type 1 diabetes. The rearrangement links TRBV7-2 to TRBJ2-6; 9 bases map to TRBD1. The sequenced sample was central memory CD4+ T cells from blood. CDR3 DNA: TGTGCCAGCAGCCCGGGACAGGGTTACTCTGGGGCCAACGTCCTGACTTTC. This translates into CASSPGQGYSGANVLTF. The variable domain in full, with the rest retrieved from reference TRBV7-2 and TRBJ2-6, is GAGVSQSPSNKVTEKGKDVELRCDPISGHTALYWYRQSLGQGLEFLIYFQGNSAPDKSGLPSDRFSAERTGGSVSTLTIQRTQQEDSAVYLCASSPGQGYSGANVLTFGAGSRLTVL.